This entry describes one T cell receptor (beta chain). The CDR3 totals 13 residues. The V gene end was trimmed by 3 bases and the J gene end by 8 bases; junction bases not matched to a gene: 3. CDR1 is SEHNR and CDR2 is FQNEAQ in the germline V gene (reference sequence). This entry belongs to a study of blood T cell repertoires in COVID-19. Sequenced by immunoSEQ multiplex PCR; TCRdb stores in-frame clones only, minus some. The sample consists of about 200,000 clones, 85% to 90% of them appearing once. This chain links TRBV7-9 with TRBJ1-4; 7 nucleotides align to TRBD1. The clonotype comes from a man in his forties or fifties with acute or convalescent COVID-19. Sequences were obtained from peripheral blood. In DNA, the CDR3 is TGTGCCAGCAGCTTCGGACAGGCAGAAAAACTGTTTTTT. It encodes CASSFGQAEKLFF.